These 26 T cell receptor beta chains originate from one sample sequenced in a study of CD8+ T cells in alopecia areata. Extracted RNA was reverse transcribed into cDNA, the sequencing template. Profiling relied on immunoSEQ multiplex PCR, and the TCRdb table lists in-frame clones only, not all of them. The sample yields approximately 150,000 clones, roughly 50% seen once. The material sequenced was CD4+ T cells sorted from blood. The receptor source for this set is a human donor with alopecia areata.

This chain connects TRBV12-5 to TRBJ2-7, with D hard to call. Trimming took 6 bases from V and 3 from J, leaving 6 bases between them. The CDR3 spans 11 residues. Germline V gives CDR1 LGHNT, CDR2 FRNRAP. CDR3 amino acids: CASGQYYEQYF. The CDR3, as DNA: TGTGCTAGTGGCCAGTACTACGAGCAGTACTTC.

The rearrangement joins TRBV9 to TRBJ2-6, with D possibly being TRBD1 (6 bases). V dropped 0 bases and J dropped 2 bases, with 12 bases sitting between them. The CDR3 totals 17 residues. Germline V lookup: CDR1 SGDLS, CDR2 YYNGEE. CDR3: CASSVGVRGTGANVLTF. The CDR3 DNA reads as TGTGCCAGCAGCGTAGGGGTTAGGGGGACTGGGGCCAACGTCCTGACTTTC.

V usage is TRBV4-1 and J usage is TRBJ2-5; possible D gene TRBD2, 5 bases. The germline gives CDR1 MGHRA, CDR2 YSYEKL. The CDR3 runs 13 residues. Trimming stripped 6 bases from V and 5 bases from J, with 13 bases between. This CDR3 reads CASRSGLHETQYF. As DNA, the CDR3 is TGCGCCAGCAGATCAGGACTTCATGAGACCCAGTACTTC.

This chain uses TRBV29-1 with TRBJ2-3; 12 bases align to TRBD2. Germline-derived CDR1 and CDR2 are SQVTM and ANQGSEA. The CDR3 sequence is 17 residues long. V shed 2 bases and J 4 bases; nucleotides not matched to a gene: 10. CDR3 coding DNA: TGCAGCGTTGAAATCCTGACTAGCGGGAGTCGCTCAGATACGCAGTATTTT. This gives the protein CSVEILTSGSRSDTQYF.

This clone has only a few counts. The chain links TRBV4-2 to TRBJ2-2; D is ambiguous. Germline V lookup: CDR1 LGHNA, CDR2 YNFKEQ. The germline V and J ends were trimmed by 5 bases and 0 bases, with 4 bases remaining between them. The CDR3 loop spans 13 amino acids. The CDR3 sequence is CASSGANTGELFF. For the CDR3, the DNA is TGTGCCAGCAGCGGCGCGAACACCGGGGAGCTGTTTTTT.

This clone was observed a handful of times. Other DNA sequences in the same sample also yield this CDR3. The V and J genes are TRBV5-1 and TRBJ2-2; D gene unclear. The V gene's germline CDR1 is SGHRS and CDR2 YFSETQ. This CDR3 region has 12 residues. The V gene lost 2 bases and the J gene lost 3 bases, with 2 bases spanning the gap. CDR3 nucleotides: TGCGCCAGCAGCTTCGACACCGGGGAGCTGTTTTTT. Protein sequence: CASSFDTGELFF. Combining the CDR3 with reference TRBV5-1 and TRBJ2-2 gives the whole variable domain KAGVTQTPRYLIKTRGQQVTLSCSPISGHRSVSWYQQTPGQGLQFLFEYFSETQRNKGNFPGRFSGRQFSNSRSEMNVSTLELGDSALYLCASSFDTGELFFGEGSRLTVL.

The V gene is TRBV15, the J gene TRBJ2-4, with TRBD1 as a possible D gene (6 bases). V was clipped by 6 bases and J by 11 bases, with 17 bases between them. The CDR3 runs 13 residues. Looked up from germline, CDR1 is LNHNV and CDR2 is YYDKDF (reference sequence). The CDR3 DNA sequence: TGTGCCACCAGACCCGCTAACAGGGATGTTCAGTACTTC. It yields the protein CATRPANRDVQYF.

The genes are TRBV5-6 and TRBJ1-2; D remains ambiguous. The CDR3 spans 12 residues. The germline V gene has CDR1 SGHDT and CDR2 YYEEEE. Trimming took 1 base from V and 4 from J, leaving 5 bases between them. The CDR3 protein is CASSLWGYGYTF. The DNA of the CDR3 is TGTGCCAGCAGCTTGTGGGGCTATGGCTACACCTTC.

The chain combines TRBV4-1 with TRBJ2-5, with TRBD2 matching over 8 bases. The CDR3 consists of 15 residues. Trimming removed 2 bases from V and 1 base from J; junction bases left unmatched: 3. Germline CDR1 reads MGHRA; CDR2 reads YSYEKL. CDR3 nucleotides: TGCGCCAGCAGCCAATTCACTAGCGGCCAAGAGACCCAGTACTTC. Amino acids: CASSQFTSGQETQYF.

This clone was counted a few times. The chain has TRBV7-9 and TRBJ2-7; a weak D match, TRBD2 (6 bases). The germline CDR1 and CDR2 sequences are SEHNR and FQNEAQ (reference sequence). V was clipped by 4 bases and J by 6 bases, with 10 bases between them. The CDR3 length is 12 residues. CDR3 DNA sequence: TGTGCCAGCAGCTGGAGGGTGGGCGAGCAGTACTTC. Translated, it gives CASSWRVGEQYF.

The V and J genes are TRBV4-2 and TRBJ2-1; D gene ambiguous. The CDR3 extends over 16 amino acids. Germline CDR1 LGHNA, CDR2 YNFKEQ. The V end lost 1 base, the J end lost 9 bases, and 19 bases lay between the germline ends. CDR3 bases: TGTGCCAGCAGCCAAGGACTTCTGGATCCCCTCCTTGAGCAGTTCTTC. Encoded protein: CASSQGLLDPLLEQFF.

The gene calls are TRBV25-1 and TRBJ2-7; TRBD2 matches at 10 bases. This CDR3 is 15 amino acids long. V dropped 7 bases and J dropped 2; count of bases not matched to a gene: 8. CDR1 is MGHDK, CDR2 SYGVNS, per germline. The CDR3 coding sequence is TGTGCCAGCACGTGGACCGGGACTAGCGCCTACGAGCAGTACTTC. This sequence encodes CASTWTGTSAYEQYF.

A remark on this clone: Distinct nucleotide sequences in the sample also encode this CDR3. This chain connects TRBV29-1 to TRBJ2-3; TRBD1 is a possible D gene (7 bases). This CDR3 is built from 12 residues. V shed 4 bases and J shed 6 bases, with 11 bases lying between them. Germline-derived CDR1 and CDR2 are SQVTM and ANQGSEA. The CDR3 DNA reads as TGCAGCGTTGTTCAGGGGGGTGATACGCAGTATTTT. Protein product: CSVVQGGDTQYF.

This clone was detected only once. This chain links TRBV7-8 with TRBJ1-2, with a tentative D call TRBD1 (5 bases). CDR1 is SGHVS and CDR2 is FQNEAQ in the germline V gene. Trimming pared 4 bases from V and 10 bases from J, leaving 13 bases between. The CDR3 extends over 12 amino acids. The CDR3 here is CASSSPGTFYTF. DNA of the CDR3: TGTGCCAGCAGCTCCCCCGGGACCTTCTACACCTTC.

The J gene is TRBJ2-1, the V gene TRBV5-6; no clear D. V lost 4 bases, J lost 0 bases, and 8 bases lay in between. The CDR3 is made up of 14 amino acids. Germline assignment: CDR1 SGHDT and CDR2 YYEEEE. The CDR3 region has the DNA TGTGCCAGCAGCCCGTTGGGCTCCTACAATGAGCAGTTCTTC. Translation: CASSPLGSYNEQFF.

Only a few counts were recorded for this clone. The chain employs TRBV4-1 and TRBJ2-6, with 7 positions matching TRBD2. The ends lost 2 bases at V and 2 bases at J; junction bases unmatched: 0. From germline, CDR1 is MGHRA and CDR2 YSYEKL. The CDR3 loop spans 15 amino acids. The CDR3 DNA sequence: TGCGCCAGCAGCCAAAGCGGGGCTGGGGCCAACGTCCTGACTTTC. Translating it yields CASSQSGAGANVLTF.

The rearrangement links TRBV5-1 to TRBJ1-1; 11 nucleotides align to TRBD1. The CDR3 is 16 amino acids. Germline V gene sequence: CDR1 SGHRS, CDR2 YFSETQ. The V and J ends lost 4 bases and 7 bases, in that order; junction bases with no gene match: 12. The CDR3 loop is CASSPAGGQGAGEAFF. CDR3 DNA sequence: TGCGCCAGCAGCCCCGCCGGAGGACAGGGGGCCGGTGAAGCTTTCTTT.

The V and J genes are TRBV5-1 and TRBJ1-1; perhaps TRBD1 as D (6 bases). In germline, CDR1 is SGHRS, CDR2 YFSETQ. The germline V and J ends were trimmed by 1 base and 8 bases, with 9 bases remaining between them. The CDR3 runs to 12 residues. CDR3 coding DNA: TGCGCCAGCAGCTTGTCACAGGGAGAAGCTTTCTTT. It encodes CASSLSQGEAFF.

This clone was found once. The chain joins TRBV5-1 to TRBJ2-1; 9 bases fit TRBD1. The CDR3 has 14 residues. V gave up 6 bases and J gave up 5 bases; unmatched junction bases: 6. Germline V gene data show CDR1 as SGHRS and CDR2 as YFSETQ. CDR3 DNA: TGCGCCAGCACACGGGACAGGGTCGACAATGAGCAGTTCTTC. It is translated as CASTRDRVDNEQFF.

With respect to this clone: Other DNA sequences in this specimen translate into the identical CDR3. V usage is TRBV29-1 and J usage is TRBJ1-1; the match to TRBD1 covers 8 bases. V lost 7 bases, J lost 2 bases, and 3 bases stayed unmatched. CDR1 SQVTM and CDR2 ANQGSEA come from the germline V gene. The CDR3 runs to 12 residues. CDR3 loop: CSADRGNTEAFF. DNA of the CDR3: TGCAGCGCAGACAGGGGCAACACTGAAGCTTTCTTT.

As for this clone: This specimen includes other DNA sequences encoding the same CDR3. The rearrangement links TRBV28 to TRBJ2-5; 8 positions agree with TRBD2. J gave up 4 bases and V 4 bases, and 2 bases lay outside the gene matches. This CDR3 is built from 13 residues. Germline V lookup: CDR1 MDHEN, CDR2 SYDVKM. This CDR3 is CASSSLAGETQYF. In nucleotides, the CDR3 is TGTGCCAGCAGTTCTCTAGCGGGAGAGACCCAGTACTTC.

The CDR3 region has the DNA TGTGCCACGCAGGGTTTCGCCTACGAGCAGTACTTC. As protein: CATQGFAYEQYF. V usage is TRBV27 and J usage is TRBJ2-7, with D perhaps TRBD1 (5 bases). The CDR3 is 12 residues long. The V end lost 10 bases, the J end lost 2 bases, and 12 bases lay between the germline ends. In germline, CDR1 is MNHEY, CDR2 SMNVEV (reference sequence).

The chain recombines TRBV2 with TRBJ2-3, with D perhaps TRBD2 (5 bases). The length of the CDR3 is 14 residues. Germline lookup yields CDR1 SNHLY and CDR2 FYNNEI. The V and J ends lost 6 bases and 4 bases respectively, with 14 bases between them. The CDR3 is CASRTGVAADTQYF. The CDR3 nucleotides read TGTGCCAGCAGGACCGGGGTTGCGGCAGATACGCAGTATTTT.

This clone came up a few times. The rearrangement uses TRBV29-1 and TRBJ1-4; perhaps TRBD1 as D (5 bases). Germline V CDR1 and CDR2: SQVTM, ANQGSEA. This CDR3 comprises 13 residues. V lost 3 bases and J 7 bases, leaving 12 bases between the germline ends. The CDR3 protein is CSVEGQIGEKLFF. CDR3 DNA: TGCAGCGTTGAGGGGCAGATAGGTGAAAAACTGTTTTTT.

The V call is TRBV29-1, the J call TRBJ2-2; a possible D gene is TRBD1 (6 bases). The CDR3 sequence is 14 residues long. V gave up 4 bases and J gave up 3 bases, with 12 bases separating them. Germline CDR1 reads SQVTM; CDR2 reads ANQGSEA. CDR3 sequence: CSVGQYRDTGELFF. The DNA for the CDR3 is TGCAGCGTTGGCCAGTACAGGGACACCGGGGAGCTGTTTTTT.

V usage is TRBV29-1 and J usage is TRBJ1-1; unclear D gene. The V end lost 5 bases, the J end lost 5 bases, and 21 bases lay between the germline ends. The CDR3 is made up of 15 amino acids. Germline-derived CDR1 and CDR2 are SQVTM and ANQGSEA. As DNA, the CDR3 is TGCAGCGTTATTGTCCGGGGAACCCTAAGGACTGAAGCTTTCTTT. Its translation is CSVIVRGTLRTEAFF.